The source of this T cell receptor beta chain is a study of blood T cell repertoires in COVID-19. Study-wide context: Samples of COVID-19 (acute and convalescent) were obtained from the United States, Italy and Spain. Sources were T cells, B-cell-depleted T cells, or PBMCs; the material itself was cDNA or gDNA.

V lost 0 bases to trimming and J lost 3 bases; unmatched junction nucleotides: 6. Germline CDR1 LGHNA, CDR2 YSLEER. This CDR3 has 16 amino acids. How the authors handled the data: Estimates of nucleated cell counts were drawn from the amplification of reference gene primers. Using immunoSEQ multiplex PCR, the repertoire was profiled, and TCRdb retains in-frame clones only, with some absent. That table furnishes V, J and clone size, whereas the DNA furnished D and trimming. The sample lists 170,000 or so clones; less than 90% were seen once. This clonotype originated in a man aged 18 to 30 with active or convalescent COVID-19. This sequence joins TRBV4-3 and TRBJ2-7; 9 bases map to TRBD1. Sequencing was done on a sample of peripheral blood. The DNA of the CDR3 is TGCGCCAGCAGCCAAGATATGGCGGGACAGGGCTACGAGCAGTACTTC. It codes for CASSQDMAGQGYEQYF.